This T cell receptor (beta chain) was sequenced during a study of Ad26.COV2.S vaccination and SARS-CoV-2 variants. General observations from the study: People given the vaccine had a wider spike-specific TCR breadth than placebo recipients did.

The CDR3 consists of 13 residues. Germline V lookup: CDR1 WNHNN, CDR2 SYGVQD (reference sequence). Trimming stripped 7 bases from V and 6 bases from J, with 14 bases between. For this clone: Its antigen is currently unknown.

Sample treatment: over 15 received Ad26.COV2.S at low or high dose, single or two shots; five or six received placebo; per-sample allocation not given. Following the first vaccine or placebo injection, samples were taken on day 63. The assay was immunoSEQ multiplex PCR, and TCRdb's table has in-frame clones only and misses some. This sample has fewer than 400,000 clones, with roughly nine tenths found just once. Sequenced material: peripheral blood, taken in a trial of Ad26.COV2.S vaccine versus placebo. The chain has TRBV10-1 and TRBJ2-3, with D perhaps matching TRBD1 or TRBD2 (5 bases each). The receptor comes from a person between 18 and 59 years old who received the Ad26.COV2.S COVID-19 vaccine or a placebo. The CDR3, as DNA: TGCGCCAGCAAGGGACCGAATACGGATACGCAGTATTTT. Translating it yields CASKGPNTDTQYF.